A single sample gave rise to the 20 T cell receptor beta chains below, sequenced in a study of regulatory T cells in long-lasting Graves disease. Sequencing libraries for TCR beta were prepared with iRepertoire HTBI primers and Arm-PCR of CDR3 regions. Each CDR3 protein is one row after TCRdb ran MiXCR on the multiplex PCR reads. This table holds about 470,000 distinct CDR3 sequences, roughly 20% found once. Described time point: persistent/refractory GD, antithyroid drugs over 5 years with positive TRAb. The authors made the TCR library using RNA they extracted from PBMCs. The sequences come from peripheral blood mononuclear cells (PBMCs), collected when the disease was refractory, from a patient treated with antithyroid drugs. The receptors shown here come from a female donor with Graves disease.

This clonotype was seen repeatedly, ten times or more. The CDR3 bases are TGTGCCAGCAGCCCGGGACACTTCGCATCTGGCTACACCTTC. Encoded protein: CASSPGHFASGYTF. The rearrangement joins TRBV6-1 to TRBJ1-2; possibly TRBD1 for D (6 bases). This CDR3 is built from 14 residues. Germline V gene sequence: CDR1 MNHNS, CDR2 SASEGT. V lost 6 bases to trimming and J lost 7 bases, with 18 bases between them.

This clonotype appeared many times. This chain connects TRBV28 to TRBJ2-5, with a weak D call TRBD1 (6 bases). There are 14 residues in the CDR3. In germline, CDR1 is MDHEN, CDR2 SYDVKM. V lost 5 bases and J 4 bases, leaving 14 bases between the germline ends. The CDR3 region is CASSQGSELETQYF. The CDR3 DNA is TGTGCCAGCAGTCAGGGGAGTGAATTAGAGACCCAGTACTTC.

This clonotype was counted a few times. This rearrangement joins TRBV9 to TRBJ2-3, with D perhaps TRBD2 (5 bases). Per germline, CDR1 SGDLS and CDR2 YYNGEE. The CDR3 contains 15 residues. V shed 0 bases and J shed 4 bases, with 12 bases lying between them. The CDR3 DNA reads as TGTGCCAGCAGCGTAGATAGGAGCGGCCCAGATACGCAGTATTTT. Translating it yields CASSVDRSGPDTQYF. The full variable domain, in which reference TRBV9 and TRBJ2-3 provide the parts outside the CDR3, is DSGVTQTPKHLITATGQRVTLRCSPRSGDLSVYWYQQSLDQGLQFLIQYYNGEERAKGNILERFSAQQFPDLHSELNLSSLELGDSALYFCASSVDRSGPDTQYFGPGTRLTVL.

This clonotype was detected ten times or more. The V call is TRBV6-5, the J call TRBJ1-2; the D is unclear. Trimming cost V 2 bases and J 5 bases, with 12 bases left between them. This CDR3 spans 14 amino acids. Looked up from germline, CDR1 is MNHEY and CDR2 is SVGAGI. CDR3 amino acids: CASSYAAVSYGYTF. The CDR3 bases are TGTGCCAGCAGTTACGCGGCGGTTTCTTATGGCTACACCTTC.

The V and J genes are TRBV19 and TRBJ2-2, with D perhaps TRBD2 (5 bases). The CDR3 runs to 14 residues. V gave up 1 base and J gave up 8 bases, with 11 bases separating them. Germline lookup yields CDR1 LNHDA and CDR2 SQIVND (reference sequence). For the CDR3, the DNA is TGTGCCAGTAGTATAGTGGGGAGTGGTGGGGAGCTGTTTTTT. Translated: CASSIVGSGGELFF.

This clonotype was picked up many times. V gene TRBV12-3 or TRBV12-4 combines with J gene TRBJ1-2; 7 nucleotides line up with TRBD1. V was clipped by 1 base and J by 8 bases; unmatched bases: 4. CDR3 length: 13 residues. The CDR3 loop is CASSLEGAEGYTF. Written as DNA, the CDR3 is TGTGCCAGCAGTTTAGAGGGGGCGGAAGGCTACACCTTC.

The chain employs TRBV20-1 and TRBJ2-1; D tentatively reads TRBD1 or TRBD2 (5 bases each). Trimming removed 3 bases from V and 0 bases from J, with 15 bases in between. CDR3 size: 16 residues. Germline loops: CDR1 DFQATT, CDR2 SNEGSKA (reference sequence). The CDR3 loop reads CSASNLRESSYNEQFF. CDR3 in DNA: TGCAGTGCTAGTAATCTCAGGGAGAGCTCCTACAATGAGCAGTTCTTC.

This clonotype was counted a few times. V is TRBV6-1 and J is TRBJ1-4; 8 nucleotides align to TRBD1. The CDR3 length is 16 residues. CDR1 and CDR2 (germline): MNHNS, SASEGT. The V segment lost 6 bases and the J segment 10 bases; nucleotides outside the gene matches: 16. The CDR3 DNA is TGTGCCAGCAGCCCTTTTCGGGGACAGGCATTGGGAAAACTGTTTTTT. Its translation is CASSPFRGQALGKLFF.

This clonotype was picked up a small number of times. For the CDR3, the DNA is TGTGCCAGCAGTTTATTCCTATCCGGGACTGATACCTACAATGAGCAGTTCTTC. Protein product: CASSLFLSGTDTYNEQFF. The chain employs TRBV27 and TRBJ2-1; maybe TRBD2 (6 bases). CDR1 is MNHEY, CDR2 SMNVEV, per germline (reference sequence). The ends were cut back, 1 base at V and 2 bases at J, with 18 bases in the middle. The CDR3 sequence is 18 residues long.

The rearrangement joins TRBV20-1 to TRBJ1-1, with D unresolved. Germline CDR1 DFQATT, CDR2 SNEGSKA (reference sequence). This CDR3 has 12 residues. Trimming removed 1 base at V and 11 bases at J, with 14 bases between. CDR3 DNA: TGCAGTGCTAGAGCTCAGAGGATTCAGGCTTTCTTT. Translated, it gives CSARAQRIQAFF.

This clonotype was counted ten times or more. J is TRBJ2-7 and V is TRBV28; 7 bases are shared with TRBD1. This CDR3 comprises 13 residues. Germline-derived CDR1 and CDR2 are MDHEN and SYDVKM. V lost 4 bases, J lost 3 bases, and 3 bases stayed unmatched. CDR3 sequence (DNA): TGTGCCAGCAGTTGGGGACAGAACTACGAGCAGTACTTC. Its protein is CASSWGQNYEQYF.

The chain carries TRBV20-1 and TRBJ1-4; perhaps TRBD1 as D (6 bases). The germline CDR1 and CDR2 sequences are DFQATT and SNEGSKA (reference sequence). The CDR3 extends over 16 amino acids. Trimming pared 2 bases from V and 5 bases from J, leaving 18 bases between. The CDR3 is CSARSGGVEGNEKLFF. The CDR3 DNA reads TGCAGTGCTAGATCTGGGGGCGTAGAGGGGAATGAAAAACTGTTTTTT.

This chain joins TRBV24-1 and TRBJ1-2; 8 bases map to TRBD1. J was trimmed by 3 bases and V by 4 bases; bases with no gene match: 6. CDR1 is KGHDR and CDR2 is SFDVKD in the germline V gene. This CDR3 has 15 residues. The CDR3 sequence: CATSDLTGADYGYTF. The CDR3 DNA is TGTGCCACCAGTGACCTGACAGGGGCTGACTATGGCTACACCTTC.

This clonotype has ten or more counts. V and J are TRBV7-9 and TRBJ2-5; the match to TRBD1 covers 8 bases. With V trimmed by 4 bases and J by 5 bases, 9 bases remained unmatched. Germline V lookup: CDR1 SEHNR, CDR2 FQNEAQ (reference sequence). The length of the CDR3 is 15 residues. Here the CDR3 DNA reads TGTGCCAGCAGCTGGGACAGGAGCCTGTGGGAGACCCAGTACTTC. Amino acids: CASSWDRSLWETQYF.

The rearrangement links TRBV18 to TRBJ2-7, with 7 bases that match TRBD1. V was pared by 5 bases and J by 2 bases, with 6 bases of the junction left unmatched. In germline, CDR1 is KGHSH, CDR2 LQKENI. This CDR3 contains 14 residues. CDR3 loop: CASSSSDRTYEQYF. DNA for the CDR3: TGTGCCAGCTCATCATCGGACAGGACCTACGAGCAGTACTTC. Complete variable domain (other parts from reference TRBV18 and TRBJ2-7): NAGVMQNPRHLVRRRGQEARLRCSPMKGHSHVYWYRQLPEEGLKFMVYLQKENIIDESGMPKERFSAEFPKEGPSILRIQQVVRGDSAAYFCASSSSDRTYEQYFGPGTRLTVT.

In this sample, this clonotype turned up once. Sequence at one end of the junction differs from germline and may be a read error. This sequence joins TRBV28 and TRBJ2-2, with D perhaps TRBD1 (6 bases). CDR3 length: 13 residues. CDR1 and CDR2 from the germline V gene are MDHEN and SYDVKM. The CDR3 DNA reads TGTGCCGGCAGTTTAGGGGGTCCCGGGGAGCTGTTTTTT. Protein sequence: CAGSLGGPGELFF.

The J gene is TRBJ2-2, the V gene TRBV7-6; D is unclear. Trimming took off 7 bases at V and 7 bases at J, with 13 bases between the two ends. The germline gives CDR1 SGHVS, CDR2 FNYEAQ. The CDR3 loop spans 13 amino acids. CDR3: CASTPRANGELFF. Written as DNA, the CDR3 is TGTGCCAGCACCCCCCGGGCAAACGGGGAGCTGTTTTTT. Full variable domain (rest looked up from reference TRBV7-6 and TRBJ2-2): GAGVSQSPRYKVTKRGQDVALRCDPISGHVSLYWYRQALGQGPEFLTYFNYEAQQDKSGLPNDRFSAERPEGSISTLTIQRTEQRDSAMYRCASTPRANGELFFGEGSRLTVL.

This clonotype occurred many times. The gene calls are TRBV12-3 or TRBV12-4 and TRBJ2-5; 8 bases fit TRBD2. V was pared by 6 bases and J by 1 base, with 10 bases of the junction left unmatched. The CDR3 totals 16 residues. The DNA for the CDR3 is TGTGCCAGCAGCCGGGGGGGGCGAGGACTCCAAGAGACCCAGTACTTC. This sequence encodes CASSRGGRGLQETQYF.

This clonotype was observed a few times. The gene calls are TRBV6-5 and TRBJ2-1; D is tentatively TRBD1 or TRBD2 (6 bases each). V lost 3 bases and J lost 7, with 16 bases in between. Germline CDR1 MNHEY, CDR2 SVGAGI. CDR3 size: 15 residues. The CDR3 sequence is CASSYRGQWGNEQFF. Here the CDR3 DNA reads TGTGCCAGCAGTTATCGGGGGCAGTGGGGGAATGAGCAGTTCTTC.

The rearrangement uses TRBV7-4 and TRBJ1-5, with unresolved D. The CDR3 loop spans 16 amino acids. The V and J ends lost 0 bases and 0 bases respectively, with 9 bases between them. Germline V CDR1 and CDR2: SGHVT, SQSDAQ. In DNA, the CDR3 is TGTGCCAGCAGCTTAGCCGGGTCGGGTAGCAATCAGCCCCAGCATTTT. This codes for CASSLAGSGSNQPQHF.